This T cell receptor beta chain derives from a study of T cells in Graves' hyperthyroidism and ophthalmopathy (dated by TCRdb to about 2019). As for the study more broadly: Peripheral blood was sampled at the time of initial diagnosis, prior to any treatment. A discovery cohort of approximately 97 patients, roughly 45 with Graves' ophthalmopathy and 55 to 65 with stable Graves' hyperthyroidism, was used to find distinguishing TCR V-J signatures. Prospective prediction of ophthalmopathy was tested in an independent validation cohort consisting of roughly 20 hyperthyroidism patients and some 15 patients who later progressed to ophthalmopathy. The 100 discovery patients were divided at random into training and test sets in a 7:3 ratio. The study also compared thyroid tissue and blood T-cell repertoires from about six Graves' hyperthyroidism patients. After blood sampling, hyperthyroidism patients were treated with methimazole at a starting dose of 30 mg daily, and ophthalmopathy patients were treated with high-dose intravenous methylprednisolone. The paper reports TCR Vbeta CDR3 sequencing of 140 or so peripheral blood samples: under 45 ophthalmopathy, 75 to 80 hyperthyroidism and some 17 progressor patients.

This clonotype was observed a few times. Its antigen is not yet known. No per-base quality is available; no much larger clone lies one base away. TCR beta CDR3 regions were amplified from RNA transcripts. The first round of RT-PCR for the TCR CDR3 was performed with the HTBI primer set and the Qiagen OneStep RT-PCR kit. A second multiplex PCR round built the libraries, followed by size selection and purification. Sequencing of the libraries was done on an Illumina HiSeq2000 using paired-end 100 bp reads. In the original analysis: SOAPnuke was used to process the raw data, with reads discarded if the reads contained adapters or uncalled bases, had a mean Phred below 15, or lacked an exact constant-primer or identifier match. High-quality paired reads were merged using COPE v1.2.5, and each unique nucleotide sequence was defined as a clonotype. MiTCR v1.1 was used to align the clonotypes against IMGT TRBV, TRBD and TRBJ reference segments. Analysis was restricted to V-J combinations with a frequency above 0.0001, which covered 99% to 99.2% of repertoires. The TCS score was defined as F50 (clonal expansion) divided by E x V (chaos), with BLOSUM62-based TCRdist calculated between CDR3 peptides within each V-J. Welch's t-statistics and random forest reduced around 550 V-J features to 10 to 15, which were used in a naive Bayes classifier (R e1071). TCRdb redid the processing of the public reads, applying fastp at Q25 and MiXCR, and retained in-frame beta chains. One record per CDR3 amino acid sequence lists the most common genes and DNA. TCRdb, rather than the study authors, made the V and J calls. This sample holds about 300,000 distinct CDR3 sequences; 13% were observed only once. Clones ranked in the top ten supply around 7.9% of the sample.

Hyperthyroidism patients were newly diagnosed, had a disease duration of under 2 months, and were aged 18 to 65 years. Exclusion was applied to patients with uncontrolled infections, other autoimmune diseases, pregnancy or lactation. Diagnoses were based on clinical symptoms, serum thyroxine and TRAb, thyroid ultrasound and orbital computed tomography. Blood from progressor patients was collected at the time of first diagnosis with hyperthyroidism, before any ophthalmopathy symptoms had appeared. Ficoll-Paque density gradient centrifugation was used to isolate PBMCs from around 9.1 ml of fresh peripheral blood. Progressor patients were defined as those initially diagnosed with Graves' hyperthyroidism in whom ophthalmopathy developed during follow-up. Total RNA was extracted with Trizol reagent, and quality was checked on an Agilent 2100 Bioanalyzer. V and J lose 1 base and 4 bases, and a span of 8 bases separates them. CDR1 and CDR2 are read off the germline V gene as LGHNA and YSLEER. The CDR3 numbers 13 residues from cysteine through phenylalanine. Here the CDR3 DNA is all that survives: 39 bases in frame from base 1.

The investigation overall reported the following: A 13 V-J signature model separated ophthalmopathy from stable hyperthyroidism, with around 91% sensitivity and about 81% specificity in cross-validation and 80%/75% in testing. Most expanded thyroid clonotypes (frequency above 0.001) were also detected in blood, a finding suggesting that blood repertoires may reflect thyroid immune responses. In validation, progression to ophthalmopathy was predicted by the model with 70% to 71% sensitivity and 72% to 85% specificity, a median of 6.5 months before onset. No statistical method was used to set the sample size in advance, and investigators knew the group allocation.

The rearranged chain carries TRBV4-3 and TRBJ2-7; no D gene call is confident. Material: blood. This TCR came from a woman under 40 with Graves' hyperthyroidism that later progressed to Graves' ophthalmopathy. The nucleotide sequence reads TGCGCCAGCAGCCAAGGACCCCTTTACGAGCAGTACTTC. Its translation reads: CASSQGPLYEQYF.